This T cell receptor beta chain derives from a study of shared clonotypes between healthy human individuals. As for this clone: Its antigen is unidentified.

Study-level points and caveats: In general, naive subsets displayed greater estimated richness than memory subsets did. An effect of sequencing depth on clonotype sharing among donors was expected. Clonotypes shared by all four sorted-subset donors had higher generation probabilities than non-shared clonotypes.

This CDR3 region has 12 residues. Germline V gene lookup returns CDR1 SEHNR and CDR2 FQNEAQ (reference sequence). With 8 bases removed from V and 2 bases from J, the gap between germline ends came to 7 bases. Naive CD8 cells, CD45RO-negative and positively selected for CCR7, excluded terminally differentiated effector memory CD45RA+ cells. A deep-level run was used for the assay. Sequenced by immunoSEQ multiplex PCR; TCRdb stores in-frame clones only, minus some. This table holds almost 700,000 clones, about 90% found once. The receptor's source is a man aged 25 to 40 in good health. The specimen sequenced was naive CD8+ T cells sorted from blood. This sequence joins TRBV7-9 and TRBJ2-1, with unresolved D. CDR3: CASPVPYNEQFF. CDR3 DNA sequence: TGTGCCAGCCCCGTGCCCTACAATGAGCAGTTCTTC.